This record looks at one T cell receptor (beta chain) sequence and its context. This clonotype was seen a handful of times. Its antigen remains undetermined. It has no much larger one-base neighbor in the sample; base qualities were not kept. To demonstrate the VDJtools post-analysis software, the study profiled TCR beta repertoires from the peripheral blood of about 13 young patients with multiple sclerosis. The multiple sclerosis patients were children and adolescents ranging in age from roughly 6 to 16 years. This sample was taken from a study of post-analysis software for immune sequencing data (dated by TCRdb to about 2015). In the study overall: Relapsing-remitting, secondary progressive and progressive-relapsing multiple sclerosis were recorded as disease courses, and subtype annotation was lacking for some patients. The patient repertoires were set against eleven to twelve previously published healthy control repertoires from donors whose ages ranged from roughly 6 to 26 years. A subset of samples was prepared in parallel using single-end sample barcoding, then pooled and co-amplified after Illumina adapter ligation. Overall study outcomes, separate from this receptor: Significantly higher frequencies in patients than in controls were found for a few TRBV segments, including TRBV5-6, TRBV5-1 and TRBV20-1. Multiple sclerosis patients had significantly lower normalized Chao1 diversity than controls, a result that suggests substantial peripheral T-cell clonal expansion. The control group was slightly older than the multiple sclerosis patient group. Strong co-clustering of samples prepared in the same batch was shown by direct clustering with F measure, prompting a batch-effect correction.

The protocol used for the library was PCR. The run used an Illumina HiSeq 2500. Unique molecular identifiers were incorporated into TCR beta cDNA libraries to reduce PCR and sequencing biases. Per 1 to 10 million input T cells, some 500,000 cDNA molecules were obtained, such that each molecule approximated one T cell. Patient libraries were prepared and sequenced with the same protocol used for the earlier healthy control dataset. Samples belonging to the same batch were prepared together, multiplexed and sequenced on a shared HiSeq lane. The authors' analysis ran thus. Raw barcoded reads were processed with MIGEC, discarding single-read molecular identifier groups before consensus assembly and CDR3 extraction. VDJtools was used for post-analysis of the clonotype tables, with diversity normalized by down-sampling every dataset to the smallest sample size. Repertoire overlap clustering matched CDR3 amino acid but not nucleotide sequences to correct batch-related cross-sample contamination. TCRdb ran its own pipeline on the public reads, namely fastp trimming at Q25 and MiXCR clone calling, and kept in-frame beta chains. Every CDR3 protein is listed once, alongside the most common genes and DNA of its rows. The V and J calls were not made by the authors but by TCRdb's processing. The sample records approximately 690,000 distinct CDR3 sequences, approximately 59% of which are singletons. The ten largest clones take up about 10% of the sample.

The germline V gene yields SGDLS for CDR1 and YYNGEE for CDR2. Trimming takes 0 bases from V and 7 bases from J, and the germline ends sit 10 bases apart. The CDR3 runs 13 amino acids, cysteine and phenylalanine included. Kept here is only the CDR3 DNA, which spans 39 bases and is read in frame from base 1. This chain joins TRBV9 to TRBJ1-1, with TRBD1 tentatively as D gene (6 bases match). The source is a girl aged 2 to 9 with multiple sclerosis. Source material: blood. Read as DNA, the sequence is TGTGCCAGCAGCGTAGGGGGGGGCAGTGAAGCTTTCTTT. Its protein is CASSVGGGSEAFF.